Below are 20 T cell receptor beta chains sequenced from a single sample in a study of T cells after yellow fever vaccination. TCRdb reanalysed the 5' RACE reads using MiXCR and keeps one entry per CDR3 protein. The table records some 550,000 distinct CDR3 sequences, roughly 19% of them present only once. The sample consisted of PBMCs, taken 15 days after the yellow fever booster vaccination. These receptor sequences come from a man aged 30-40 years who received the YFV17D yellow fever vaccine.

CDR3 protein: CASSGLGGSEQFF. CDR3 DNA: TGTGCCAGCAGCGGTCTAGGGGGTTCTGAGCAGTTCTTC. This chain joins TRBV9 and TRBJ2-1; D might be TRBD1 (6 bases). V lost 3 bases and J 9 bases, leaving 13 bases between the germline ends. Germline V CDR1 and CDR2: SGDLS, YYNGEE. The length of the CDR3 is 13 residues.

Only a few counts were recorded for this clonotype. This chain uses TRBV5-1 with TRBJ2-7; maybe TRBD2 (6 bases). The germline V gene has CDR1 SGHRS and CDR2 YFSETQ. V was clipped by 0 bases and J by 0 bases, with 13 bases between them. The CDR3 runs 16 residues. The CDR3 loop reads CASSLAGGRSSYEQYF. The CDR3 DNA reads TGCGCCAGCAGCTTGGCCGGGGGACGTAGCTCCTACGAGCAGTACTTC. Complete variable domain (other parts from reference TRBV5-1 and TRBJ2-7): KAGVTQTPRYLIKTRGQQVTLSCSPISGHRSVSWYQQTPGQGLQFLFEYFSETQRNKGNFPGRFSGRQFSNSRSEMNVSTLELGDSALYLCASSLAGGRSSYEQYFGPGTRLTVT.

The chain is built from TRBV15 and TRBJ1-1; D uncertain. V lost 0 bases, J lost 1 base, and 6 bases lay in between. From germline, CDR1 is LNHNV and CDR2 YYDKDF (reference sequence). CDR3 length: 14 residues. CDR3 DNA: TGTGCCACCAGCAGAGATAGGAAGAACACTGAAGCTTTCTTT. This gives the protein CATSRDRKNTEAFF.

This clonotype came up many times. This rearrangement joins TRBV7-9 to TRBJ2-3; 7 bases line up with TRBD2. V was pared by 5 bases and J by 2 bases, with 7 bases of the junction left unmatched. CDR3 length equals 15 residues. The germline CDR1 and CDR2 sequences are SEHNR and FQNEAQ (reference sequence). CDR3 coding DNA: TGTGCCAGCAGCCCCCTCGCGGGAGCCACAGATACGCAGTATTTT. This translates into CASSPLAGATDTQYF.

This sequence joins TRBV28 and TRBJ1-2, with D possibly matching TRBD1 (5 bases). Trimming took 11 bases from V and 4 from J, leaving 17 bases between them. Germline V gene data show CDR1 as MDHEN and CDR2 as SYDVKM. This CDR3 comprises 13 residues. The CDR3 sequence: CAGSQAPSYGYTF. CDR3 nucleotide sequence: TGTGCCGGTTCACAGGCGCCTAGCTATGGCTACACCTTC.

This clonotype has a handful of counts. The V call is TRBV4-3, the J call TRBJ2-1, with 7 nucleotides matching TRBD1. The J segment lost 9 bases and the V segment lost 4 bases, leaving 15 bases of the junction unmatched. CDR3 length: 16 amino acids. Germline CDR1 is LGHNA and CDR2 is YSLEER. The CDR3 reads CASSREFTGARLEQFF. For the CDR3, the DNA is TGCGCCAGCAGCCGAGAATTTACAGGGGCTCGGCTTGAGCAGTTCTTC.

This clonotype appeared a few times. The chain is built from TRBV3-1 and TRBJ2-5; perhaps TRBD2 as D (5 bases). The CDR3 consists of 16 residues. Trimming cost V 2 bases and J 0 bases, with 13 bases left between them. Germline-derived CDR1 and CDR2 are LGHDT and YNNKEL (reference sequence). CDR3 region: CASSQWGDVHQETQYF. Written as DNA, the CDR3 is TGTGCCAGCAGCCAATGGGGAGACGTACACCAAGAGACCCAGTACTTC.

The J gene is TRBJ2-3, the V gene TRBV9; D remains unclear. V was clipped by 0 bases and J by 4 bases, with 6 bases between them. From germline, CDR1 is SGDLS and CDR2 YYNGEE. The CDR3 loop spans 13 amino acids. CDR3 sequence reads: CASSVGYPDTQYF. The CDR3 nucleotides are TGTGCCAGCAGCGTAGGTTATCCAGATACGCAGTATTTT. Based on the CDR3 plus reference TRBV9 and TRBJ2-3, the full variable domain is DSGVTQTPKHLITATGQRVTLRCSPRSGDLSVYWYQQSLDQGLQFLIQYYNGEERAKGNILERFSAQQFPDLHSELNLSSLELGDSALYFCASSVGYPDTQYFGPGTRLTVL.

V is TRBV27 and J is TRBJ2-1, with TRBD1 as a possible D gene (5 bases). Germline lookup yields CDR1 MNHEY and CDR2 SMNVEV (reference sequence). The CDR3 runs 14 residues. The ends were cut back, 2 bases at V and 3 bases at J, with 8 bases in the middle. The CDR3 region has the DNA TGTGCCAGCAGTTTAAGACAGAACTACAATGAGCAGTTCTTC. Translation: CASSLRQNYNEQFF.

J is TRBJ2-5 and V is TRBV20-1; tentatively, D is TRBD2 (5 bases). CDR3 length: 13 residues. The germline V gene encodes CDR1 DFQATT and CDR2 SNEGSKA (reference sequence). V gave up 3 bases and J gave up 5 bases, with 13 bases separating them. The CDR3 sequence: CSARNRIAETQYF. In nucleotides, the CDR3 is TGCAGTGCTAGGAACAGAATAGCGGAGACCCAGTACTTC.

This chain uses TRBV20-1 with TRBJ2-3; TRBD2 matches at 13 bases. Trimming took 4 bases from V and 8 from J; bases not matched to a gene: 12. Germline-derived CDR1 and CDR2 are DFQATT and SNEGSKA (reference sequence). This CDR3 has 16 amino acids. The CDR3 sequence: CSAIEGLAGTYGTQYF. DNA for the CDR3: TGCAGTGCTATCGAGGGACTAGCGGGGACCTACGGTACGCAGTATTTT.

Remarks on this clonotype: Without the conserved terminal phenylalanine or tryptophan, this CDR3 likely stems from a read error. The genes are TRBV7-2 and TRBJ2-1; D may match TRBD1 or TRBD2 (6 bases each). V gave up 3 bases and J gave up 4 bases, with 16 bases separating them. The CDR3 is 16 residues long. Germline V gives CDR1 SGHTA, CDR2 FQGNSA. The CDR3 coding sequence is TGTGCCAGCAGCTTTCGGAGGGGGAGCGGTTACAATGAGCAGTTCTTA. Amino acids: CASSFRRGSGYNEQFL.

A few counts support this clonotype. The chain combines TRBV24-1 with TRBJ2-5; 9 bases are a match to TRBD2. J lost 4 bases, V lost 0 bases, and 8 bases had no gene match. The CDR3 is 17 amino acids. Germline V gene data show CDR1 as KGHDR and CDR2 as SFDVKD. The CDR3: CATSDLNPREGRETQYF. CDR3 nucleotides: TGTGCCACCAGTGATTTGAACCCGCGGGAGGGCCGAGAGACCCAGTACTTC.

This clonotype has just a few counts. V is TRBV10-1 and J is TRBJ2-3; 8 positions match TRBD1. The CDR3 sequence is 15 residues long. The V segment lost 4 bases and the J segment 2 bases; nucleotides outside the gene matches: 5. The germline CDR1 and CDR2 sequences are WNHNN and SYGVQD (reference sequence). DNA of the CDR3: TGCGCCAGCAGTGGTACAGGGGGAGCCACAGATACGCAGTATTTT. This encodes CASSGTGGATDTQYF.

This clonotype was recorded a few times. The chain combines TRBV5-1 with TRBJ2-3, with unresolved D. Germline V gene sequence: CDR1 SGHRS, CDR2 YFSETQ. V was pared by 4 bases and J by 5 bases, with 23 bases between. There are 17 residues in the CDR3. The CDR3 coding sequence is TGCGCCAGCAGCGCCAATTTGGAGATATCGAGAGTAGATACGCAGTATTTT. This codes for CASSANLEISRVDTQYF.

This clonotype has only a few counts. This chain uses TRBV18 with TRBJ2-6; D possibly corresponds to TRBD1 (6 bases). Germline loops: CDR1 KGHSH, CDR2 LQKENI. Trimming pared 2 bases from V and 1 base from J, leaving 9 bases between. The CDR3 has 16 amino acids. In DNA, the CDR3 is TGTGCCAGCTCACCAATGGGGGCGTCTGGGGCCAACGTCCTGACTTTC. Protein: CASSPMGASGANVLTF.

CDR3: CSATSGTGESIQYF. CDR3 nucleotide sequence: TGCAGTGCCACGTCCGGGACAGGGGAGAGCATTCAGTACTTC. This chain links TRBV20-1 with TRBJ2-4, with 10 positions matching TRBD1. Germline values: CDR1 DFQATT, CDR2 SNEGSKA (reference sequence). This CDR3 spans 14 amino acids. The trim removed 6 bases at V and 9 bases at J, leaving 11 bases unmatched.

This clonotype was detected a few times. The chain recombines TRBV7-9 with TRBJ2-1, with 9 nucleotides matching TRBD2. CDR1 and CDR2 from the germline V gene are SEHNR and FQNEAQ (reference sequence). The CDR3 contains 15 residues. J gave up 4 bases and V 3 bases, and 4 bases lay outside the gene matches. CDR3 amino acids: CASSLREGPYNEQFF. The CDR3 DNA sequence: TGTGCCAGCAGCTTGCGGGAGGGACCTTACAATGAGCAGTTCTTC.

The gene calls are TRBV3-1 and TRBJ2-1; TRBD2 matches 11 bases. Trimming took 0 bases from V and 7 from J; bases not matched to a gene: 11. The CDR3 runs 18 residues. The germline V gene encodes CDR1 LGHDT and CDR2 YNNKEL (reference sequence). The CDR3 loop is CASSQEQGTSGSLNEQFF. The CDR3, as DNA: TGTGCCAGCAGCCAAGAACAGGGGACTAGCGGTAGTCTAAATGAGCAGTTCTTC.

The chain combines TRBV11-2 with TRBJ2-1; D perhaps matches TRBD2 (5 bases). Per the germline V gene, CDR1 is SGHAT and CDR2 is FQNNGV. The CDR3 is 17 amino acids. The V and J ends lost 4 bases and 2 bases respectively, with 18 bases between them. This CDR3 is CASSSSPSRFAYNEQFF. CDR3 bases: TGTGCCAGCAGCTCCTCGCCTAGCAGGTTTGCCTACAATGAGCAGTTCTTC.